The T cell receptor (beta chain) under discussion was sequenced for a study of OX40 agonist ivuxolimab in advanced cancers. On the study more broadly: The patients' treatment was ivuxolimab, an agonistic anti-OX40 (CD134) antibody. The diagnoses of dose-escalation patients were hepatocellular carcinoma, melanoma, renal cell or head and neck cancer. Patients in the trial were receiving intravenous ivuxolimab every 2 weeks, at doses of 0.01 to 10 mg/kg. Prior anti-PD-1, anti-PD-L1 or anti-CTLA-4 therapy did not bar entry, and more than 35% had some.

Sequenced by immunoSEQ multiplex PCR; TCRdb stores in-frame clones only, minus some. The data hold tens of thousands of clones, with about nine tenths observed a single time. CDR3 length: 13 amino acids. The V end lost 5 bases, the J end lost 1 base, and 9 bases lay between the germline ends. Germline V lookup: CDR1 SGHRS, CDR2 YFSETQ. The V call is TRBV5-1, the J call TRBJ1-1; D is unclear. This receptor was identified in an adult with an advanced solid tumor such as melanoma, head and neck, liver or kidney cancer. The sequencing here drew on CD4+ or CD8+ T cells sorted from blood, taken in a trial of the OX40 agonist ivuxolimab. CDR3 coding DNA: TGCGCCAGCAGTTCGGGCTCGAACACTGAAGCTTTCTTT. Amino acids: CASSSGSNTEAFF.